This is a list of T cell receptor beta chains from one sample in a study of T-cell memory formation after mild COVID-19. TCRdb passed the 5' RACE reads through MiXCR, listing each CDR3 protein once. The data hold around 150,000 distinct CDR3 sequences, with 9.5% to 13% observed a single time. Sequencing input: PBMCs or a T cell subset sorted from them (not recorded which). Every receptor here comes from a young man who had mild COVID-19 (a few samples of this study predate the infection). Cell type and time point are not known. The CDR3 runs from the conserved cysteine through the conserved F or W. Each record gives: clone size, D gene, J gene, V gene, CDR3 protein, CDR3 DNA. A D gene is named only where the DNA matches it firmly. Only part of the rows carry a size: once, few, many, or a class if the clone is expanded.

many . TRBJ2-4 TRBV5-1 CASRDELGAKNIQYF TGCGCCAGCAGGGACGAGCTGGGGGCTAAAAACATTCAGTACTTC
few . TRBJ2-1 TRBV3-1 CASSPLVSSYNEQFF TGTGCCAGCAGCCCACTCGTGAGCTCCTACAATGAGCAGTTCTTC
. TRBD1 TRBJ2-5 TRBV3-1 CASSPGDRGQETQYF TGTGCCAGCAGCCCCGGGGACAGGGGGCAAGAGACCCAGTACTTC
many . TRBJ1-6 TRBV5-1 CASSLSPTADSPLHF TGCGCCAGCAGCTTGTCCCCTACGGCCGATTCACCCCTCCACTTT
many . TRBJ2-5 TRBV7-2 CASSTSGGGETQYF TGTGCCAGCAGCACATCCGGGGGCGGGGAGACCCAGTACTTC
few . TRBJ1-2 TRBV28 CASKEGNSPMTYGYTF TGTGCCAGCAAAGAAGGGAACAGCCCAATGACCTATGGCTACACCTTC
many . TRBJ2-1 TRBV29-1 CSVLPRRDSYNEQFF TGCAGCGTCCTACCCCGGAGGGATTCCTACAATGAGCAGTTCTTC
. . TRBJ1-3 TRBV12-3/TRBV12-4 CASSLTISGNTIYF TGTGCCAGCAGTTTGACCATCTCTGGAAACACCATATATTTT
. TRBD2 TRBJ2-3 TRBV20-1 CSAPSGGATDTQYF TGCAGTGCTCCTTCCGGGGGGGCTACAGATACGCAGTATTTT
many TRBD1 TRBJ2-1 TRBV7-9 CASSPRAGTGSRNEQFF TGTGCCAGCAGCCCCAGAGCCGGGACAGGGAGTCGCAATGAGCAGTTCTTC
few . TRBJ1-3 TRBV7-9 CASSAQAGNTIYF TGTGCCAGCAGCGCCCAGGCTGGAAACACCATATATTTT
few . TRBJ1-2 TRBV5-1 CASSSTDYGYTF TGCGCCAGCAGCTCCACGGACTATGGCTACACCTTC
few . TRBJ1-4 TRBV20-1 CSAREPSSFGEGKLFF TGCAGTGCTAGGGAACCTTCTTCATTCGGGGAAGGAAAACTGTTTTTT
many . TRBJ2-2 TRBV4-3 CASSQVSYRDTGELFF TGCGCCAGCAGCCAAGTATCTTACCGGGACACCGGGGAGCTGTTTTTT
many TRBD2 TRBJ2-7 TRBV7-2 CASSSAGTSHEQYF TGTGCCAGCAGCTCAGCCGGGACTAGCCACGAGCAGTACTTC
many . TRBJ2-6 TRBV4-3 CASSQYPPKGGWLFGANVLTF TGCGCCAGCAGCCAATATCCCCCTAAGGGGGGATGGCTGTTTGGGGCCAACGTCCTGACTTTC
few . TRBJ1-5 TRBV6-1 CAITGGSPHQPQHF TGTGCCATCACGGGGGGGAGTCCCCATCAGCCCCAGCATTTT
. TRBD1 TRBJ1-4 TRBV5-1 CASSSAGQNEKLFF TGCGCCAGCAGCTCAGCGGGACAGAATGAAAAACTGTTTTTT
few . TRBJ2-1 TRBV5-4 CASSLPARSYNEQFF TGTGCCAGCAGCTTGCCAGCGAGGTCCTACAATGAGCAGTTCTTC
. . TRBJ1-2 TRBV2 CASSATGAYGYTF TGTGCCAGCAGCGCGACGGGCGCCTATGGCTACACCTTC
many . TRBJ2-6 TRBV7-2 CASSSPGLSAGANVLTF TGTGCCAGCAGCTCCCCAGGTCTTTCAGCTGGGGCCAACGTCCTGACTTTC
. TRBD2 TRBJ2-1 TRBV7-9 CASGTSARPFF TGTGCCAGCGGGACTAGCGCCCGCCCGTTCTTC
. . TRBJ2-4 TRBV12-3/TRBV12-4 CASSLALHAKNIQYF TGTGCCAGCAGTTTAGCGCTGCATGCCAAAAACATTCAGTACTTC
. . TRBJ1-1 TRBV7-2 CASSLSGGHTEAFF TGTGCCAGCAGCCTCTCTGGGGGCCACACTGAAGCTTTCTTT
. . TRBJ2-2 TRBV7-2 CASSLNFQVTGELFF TGTGCCAGCAGCTTAAATTTCCAGGTTACCGGGGAGCTGTTTTTT
many TRBD2 TRBJ2-3 TRBV7-9 CASSSGGDTQYF TGTGCCAGCAGCTCCGGGGGGGATACGCAGTATTTT
few . TRBJ2-3 TRBV7-2 CASSFNWGDTQYF TGTGCCAGCAGCTTCAACTGGGGAGATACGCAGTATTTT
. . TRBJ1-3 TRBV11-2 CASSLGRLGGNTIYF TGTGCCAGCAGCTTAGGACGGCTGGGTGGAAACACCATATATTTT
. . TRBJ1-1 TRBV28 CASSLWNTEAFF TGTGCCAGCAGTTTATGGAACACTGAAGCTTTCTTT
. . TRBJ2-3 TRBV5-4 CASSTDLGGDTQYF TGTGCCAGCAGCACCGACTTGGGCGGAGATACGCAGTATTTT
. TRBD1 TRBJ2-7 TRBV20-1 CSAMTGATYEQYF TGCAGTGCTATGACAGGGGCTACCTACGAGCAGTACTTC
. . TRBJ2-3 TRBV6-5 CASQGVTTDTQYF TGTGCCAGCCAAGGGGTAACCACAGATACGCAGTATTTT